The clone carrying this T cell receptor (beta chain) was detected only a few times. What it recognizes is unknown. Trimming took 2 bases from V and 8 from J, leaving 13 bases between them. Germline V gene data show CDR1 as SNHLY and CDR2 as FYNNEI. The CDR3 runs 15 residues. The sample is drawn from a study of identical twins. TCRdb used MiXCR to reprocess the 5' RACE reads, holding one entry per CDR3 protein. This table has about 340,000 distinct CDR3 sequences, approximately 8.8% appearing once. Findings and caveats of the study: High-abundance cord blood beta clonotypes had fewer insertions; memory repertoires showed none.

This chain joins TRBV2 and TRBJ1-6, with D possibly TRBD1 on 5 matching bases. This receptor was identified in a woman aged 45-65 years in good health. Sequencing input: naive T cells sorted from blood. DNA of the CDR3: TGTGCCAGCAGTGAAAGGGGTATCGGCGATTCACCCCTCCACTTT. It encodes CASSERGIGDSPLHF.